The clone carrying this TCR beta chain was recorded at least ten times. Specified time point: patch test 2, 6 weeks after DPC sensitization. Treatment of the sample: therapeutic diphenylcyclopropenone sensitization with weekly scalp DPC. These data are taken from a study of human T cells and chemical hapten exposure. TCRdb ran MiXCR on the RACE reads and lists one entry per CDR3 protein. The sample has some 42,000 distinct CDR3 sequences; more than 8.5% are singletons. The CDR3 loop spans 16 amino acids. Germline V gene sequence: CDR1 SNHLY, CDR2 FYNNEI. V gave up 3 bases and J gave up 0 bases, with 13 bases separating them.

This clonotype originated in a middle-aged woman with alopecia areata. Some clones in this sample may be carry-over from other donors' samples. Sequencing used whole blood, obtained in connection with sensitization to the hapten diphenylcyclopropenone (DPC). The rearrangement uses TRBV2 and TRBJ2-3; D call uncertain. The CDR3 is CASSDPLAGSTDTQYF. The CDR3 bases are TGTGCCAGCAGTGATCCGTTAGCTGGAAGCACAGATACGCAGTATTTT.